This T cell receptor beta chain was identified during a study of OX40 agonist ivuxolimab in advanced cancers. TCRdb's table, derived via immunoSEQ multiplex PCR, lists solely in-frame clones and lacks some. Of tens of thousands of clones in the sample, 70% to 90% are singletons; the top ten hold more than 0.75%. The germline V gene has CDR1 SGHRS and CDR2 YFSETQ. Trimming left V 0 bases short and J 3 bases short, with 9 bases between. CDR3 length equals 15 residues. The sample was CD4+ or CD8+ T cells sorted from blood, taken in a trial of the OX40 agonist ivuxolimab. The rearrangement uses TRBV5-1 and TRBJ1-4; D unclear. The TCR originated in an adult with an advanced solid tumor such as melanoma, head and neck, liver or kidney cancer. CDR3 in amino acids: CASSLEEPANEKLFF. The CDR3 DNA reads TGCGCCAGCAGCTTGGAGGAACCAGCTAATGAAAAACTGTTTTTT.